The entry below describes one T cell receptor (beta chain). Antigen: not known. CDR3 length: 14 amino acids. Per the germline V gene, CDR1 is SQVTM and CDR2 is ANQGSEA. With 5 bases clipped from V and 6 bases from J, the junction kept 6 bases outside the gene matches. These data come from a study of beta chain features in type 1 diabetes. General study points: PCR might show a preference for shorter templates, equally across patients and controls.

The study reverse transcribed the entire isolated RNA, so it sequenced expressed TCRB transcripts. TCRdb keeps only in-frame clones here, not all; method: immunoSEQ multiplex PCR. The sample contains 430,000 or so clones, around 10% of which appear only once. The sequence derives from a woman in her late teens or twenties in good health. Sequencing input: naive CD4+ T cells from blood. This chain uses TRBV29-1 with TRBJ2-3; TRBD1 matches at 12 bases. CDR3 sequence (DNA): TGCAGCGTTTCCGGGACAGGGGGCGCGGATACGCAGTATTTT. This gives the protein CSVSGTGGADTQYF.